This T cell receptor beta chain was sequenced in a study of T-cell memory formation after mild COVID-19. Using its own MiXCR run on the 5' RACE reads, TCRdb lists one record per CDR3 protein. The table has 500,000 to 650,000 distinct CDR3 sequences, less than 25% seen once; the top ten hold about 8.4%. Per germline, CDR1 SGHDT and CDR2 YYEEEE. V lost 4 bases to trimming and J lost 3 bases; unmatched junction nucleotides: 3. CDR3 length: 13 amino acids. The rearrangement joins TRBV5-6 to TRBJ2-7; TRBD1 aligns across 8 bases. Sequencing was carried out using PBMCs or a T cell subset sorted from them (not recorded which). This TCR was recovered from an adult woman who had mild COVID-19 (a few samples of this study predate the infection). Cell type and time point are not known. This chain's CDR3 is CASSGGTGYEQYF. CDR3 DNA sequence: TGTGCCAGCAGCGGTGGGACAGGCTACGAGCAGTACTTC. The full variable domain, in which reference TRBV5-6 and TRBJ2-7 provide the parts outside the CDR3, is DAGVTQSPTHLIKTRGQQVTLRCSPKSGHDTVSWYQQALGQGPQFIFQYYEEEERQRGNFPDRFSGHQFPNYSSELNVNALLLGDSALYLCASSGGTGYEQYFGPGTRLTVT.